This T cell receptor (beta chain) was retrieved from a study of blood T cells in healthy people across ages. Study results and limitations: Relative to aged donors, long-lived donors carried more naive CD4+ cells and displayed higher diversity.

Sample-barcoded 5' priming and a J-beta primer mix drove a second PCR of about 7 to 11 cycles. A 12-random-nucleotide template-switch adaptor tagged each cDNA molecule. TCRdb called the 5' RACE reads again in MiXCR, with one record for every CDR3 protein. The profile covers approximately 1,700,000 distinct CDR3 sequences, with approximately 40% appearing a single time and 23% taken by the ten largest. The germline V and J ends were trimmed by 1 base and 10 bases, with 4 bases remaining between them. The CDR3 runs 11 residues. Germline CDR1 and CDR2: LGHNA and YSLEER. Every sample gave at least 6 micrograms of total RNA when it was extracted. On this clonotype: Its specificity is not known.

V and J are TRBV4-3 and TRBJ1-4; D remains unclear. The clonotype was recovered from a human donor in good health. The source material was blood. The CDR3 spells CASSQGSKLFF. The CDR3 region has the DNA TGCGCCAGCAGCCAAGGATCAAAACTGTTTTTT.